Listed below are T cell receptor beta chains from one sample, sequenced in a study of cytomegalovirus exposure and HLA in healthy donors. The assay was immunoSEQ multiplex PCR, and TCRdb's table has in-frame clones only and misses some. The repertoire holds hundreds of thousands of clones, with over 60% as singletons. The sequencing input was PBMCs. The receptors were sampled from a man aged 18 to 29 in good health and CMV-seronegative. CDR3s include the opening cysteine and the closing phenylalanine or tryptophan. The D gene is left open where the match is weak. Clone size is stated in some rows and not others, as once, few, many or a class when expanded.

V	size	D	J	CDR3	DNA
TRBV5-6	-	TRBD2	TRBJ2-2	CASSLEGLVGTGELFF	TGTGCCAGCAGCCTGGAGGGACTAGTGGGCACCGGGGAGCTGTTTTTT
TRBV6-4	-	TRBD2	TRBJ2-2	CASSEAGGTPGELFF	TGTGCCAGCAGTGAGGCGGGGGGAACGCCCGGGGAGCTGTTTTTT
TRBV6-5	-	TRBD1	TRBJ2-7	CASRDGQGHSYEQYF	TGTGCCAGCAGGGACGGACAGGGCCACTCCTACGAGCAGTACTTC
TRBV7-2	-	TRBD2	TRBJ2-2	CASSLNQAGETGELFF	TGTGCCAGCAGCTTAAATCAAGCGGGAGAAACCGGGGAGCTGTTTTTT
TRBV19	-	-	TRBJ2-7	CASSTSALSYEQYF	TGTGCCAGTAGTACTAGCGCACTATCCTACGAGCAGTACTTC
TRBV15	-	-	TRBJ2-7	CATSRDRSSSYEQYF	TGTGCCACCAGCAGAGATCGATCGAGCTCCTACGAGCAGTACTTC
TRBV9	-	-	TRBJ1-1	CASSVDPGHLWGNTEAFF	TGTGCCAGCAGCGTAGACCCGGGACACCTATGGGGGAACACTGAAGCTTTCTTT
TRBV28	-	-	TRBJ1-1	CASSFTGPRAFF	TGTGCCAGCAGTTTCACAGGCCCACGGGCTTTCTTT
TRBV5-1	-	TRBD1	TRBJ2-3	CASSLVGQGSGTDTQYF	TGCGCCAGCAGCTTGGTGGGACAGGGGTCGGGCACAGATACGCAGTATTTT
TRBV15	-	TRBD1	TRBJ1-6	CATSRGQGDSPLHF	TGTGCCACCAGCAGAGGACAGGGGGATTCACCCCTCCACTTT
TRBV11-2	-	TRBD2	TRBJ2-3	CASSFALAGADTQYF	TGTGCCAGCAGCTTCGCACTAGCGGGAGCAGATACGCAGTATTTT
TRBV5-4	-	-	TRBJ1-4	CASSLELGRGSNEKLFF	TGTGCCAGCAGCTTGGAGCTGGGGAGGGGTTCTAATGAAAAACTGTTTTTT
TRBV6-5	-	TRBD2	TRBJ2-5	CASSRTSEGETQYF	TGTGCCAGCAGTCGGACTAGCGAGGGGGAGACCCAGTACTTC
TRBV15	-	TRBD2	TRBJ2-7	CATSRAGLANEQYF	TGTGCCACCAGCAGAGCGGGACTAGCGAACGAGCAGTACTTC
TRBV7-2	-	TRBD2	TRBJ2-7	CASSFYGGGISYEQYF	TGTGCCAGCAGCTTTTACGGCGGGGGTATCTCCTACGAGCAGTACTTC
TRBV6-5	-	TRBD1	TRBJ1-2	CASTRTGEHYGYTF	TGTGCCAGCACTAGGACAGGGGAGCACTATGGCTACACCTTC
TRBV10-3	-	TRBD1	TRBJ2-7	CAISDPGTGGYEQYF	TGTGCCATCAGTGACCCCGGGACAGGGGGCTACGAGCAGTACTTC
TRBV5-1	many	TRBD1	TRBJ1-3	CASSPTGDTIYF	TGCGCCAGCAGCCCCACAGGGGACACCATATATTTT
TRBV25-1	-	TRBD1	TRBJ1-5	CASSEAEDRVSQPQHF	TGTGCCAGCAGTGAAGCGGAAGACAGGGTCAGTCAGCCCCAGCATTTT
TRBV11-3	-	-	TRBJ1-3	CASSFKGPGNTIYF	TGTGCCAGCAGCTTTAAGGGGCCCGGAAACACCATATATTTT
TRBV2	-	-	TRBJ1-1	CASRDGAGGVHTEAFF	TGTGCCAGCAGAGACGGCGCTGGGGGGGTGCACACTGAAGCTTTCTTT
TRBV5-1	-	-	TRBJ1-6	CASSLAAGSGSPLHF	TGCGCCAGCAGCTTGGCCGCAGGGTCAGGTTCACCCCTCCACTTT